The clone carrying this T cell receptor (beta chain) was seen a handful of times. Its target is not known. The record originates from a study of T cell repertoires in cytomegalovirus infection. About the research overall: Public TCR beta signature analysis indicated the presence of both CMV infection and matching HLA type.

One entry per CDR3 protein results from TCRdb running MiXCR on the reads. The top ten clones hold approximately 18% of a sample with under 850,000 distinct CDR3 sequences, around 35% of them seen once. Study observations and caveats: Carriers of CMV plus the relevant HLA were identified by cumulative public TCR beta family frequency. Clonotypes of TCR beta that were HLA-C-restricted and CMV-specific dominated the ex vivo response.

This CDR3 region has 13 residues. Trimming cost V 3 bases and J 5 bases, with 11 bases left between them. The germline V gene encodes CDR1 SGHTA and CDR2 FQGNSA. The V and J genes are TRBV7-2 and TRBJ2-7, with a possible D match to TRBD2 (7 bases). The receptor was derived from a human donor in good health (CMV status not recorded). Some clones in this sample may be carry-over from other donors' samples. This sample comprised cultured PBMCs, obtained from culture after CMV antigen stimulation. This chain's CDR3 is CASSFRGGHEQYF. In nucleotides, the CDR3 is TGTGCCAGCAGCTTCCGCGGGGGCCACGAGCAGTACTTC.